This T cell receptor beta chain derives from a study of identical twins. TCRdb reprocessed the 5' RACE reads via MiXCR and lists one record per CDR3 protein. The sample has hundreds of thousands of distinct CDR3 sequences, 8.6% seen once. V was clipped by 3 bases and J by 10 bases, with 11 bases between them. In germline, CDR1 is SGHRS, CDR2 YFSETQ. CDR3 length equals 13 residues. The same sample was also used in a study of yellow fever vaccine responses in identical twins.

The sequence was collected from a woman under 30 in good health. The chain links TRBV5-1 to TRBJ1-6; the D gene is possibly TRBD1 (5 bases). The specimen was PBMCs. CDR3 nucleotides: TGCGCCAGCAGCTCCTTTGGGGACTCACCCCTCCACTTT. Translation: CASSSFGDSPLHF.